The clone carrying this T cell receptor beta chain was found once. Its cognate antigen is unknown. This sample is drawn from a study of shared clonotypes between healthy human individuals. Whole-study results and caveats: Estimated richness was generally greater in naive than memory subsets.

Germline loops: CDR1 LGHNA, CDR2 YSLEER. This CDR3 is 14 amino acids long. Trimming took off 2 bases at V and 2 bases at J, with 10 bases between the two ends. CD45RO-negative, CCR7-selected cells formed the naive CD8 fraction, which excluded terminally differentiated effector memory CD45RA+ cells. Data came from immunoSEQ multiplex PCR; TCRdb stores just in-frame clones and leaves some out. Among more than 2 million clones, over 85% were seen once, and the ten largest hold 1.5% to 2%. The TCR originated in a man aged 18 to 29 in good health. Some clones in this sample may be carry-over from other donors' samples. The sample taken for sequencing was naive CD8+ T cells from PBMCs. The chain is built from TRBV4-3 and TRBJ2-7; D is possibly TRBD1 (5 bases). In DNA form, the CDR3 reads TGCGCCAGCAGCCAAAAGGACAACACCTACGAGCAGTACTTC. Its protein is CASSQKDNTYEQYF.